The sequence of this T cell receptor beta chain was determined in a study of molecular identifiers for immune sequencing clone quantification. TCRdb re-analysed the PCR reads in MiXCR, keeping a single row per CDR3 protein. Of approximately 630,000 distinct CDR3 sequences listed, roughly 25% are singletons. This clonotype was seen at least ten times. Sequencing was done on a sample of naive CD8+ T cells from blood, with Jurkat cell RNA spiked in. Specified subset: FACS-sorted CD8+CD4-CCR7+CD45RA+ naive T cells. This clonotype originated in a human donor in good health. Some libraries in this study had Jurkat cell RNA spiked in.

As DNA, the CDR3 is TGTGCCAGCAGCCTACGGTGGGAGGGCCAGTACGAGCAGTACTTC. Translated: CASSLRWEGQYEQYF. The V call is TRBV9, the J call TRBJ2-7; 7 bases line up with TRBD2. Germline V lookup: CDR1 SGDLS, CDR2 YYNGEE. The ends lost 4 bases at V and 4 bases at J; junction bases unmatched: 11. This CDR3 has 15 amino acids.